The rows below give T cell receptor beta chains drawn from one sample of a study of sequential checkpoint blockade in melanoma. This table comes from immunoSEQ multiplex PCR, and its TCRdb copy is limited to in-frame clones, with some not included. Of roughly 8,800 clones in the sample, 50% to 70% were seen once. This material consisted of CD8+ T cells sorted from blood (inferred from file names), taken from a patient given nivolumab and ipilimumab in sequence. Source of these receptors: a human donor with melanoma. The CDR3 runs from the conserved cysteine through the conserved F or W. D genes are given only for firm matches. Not all rows give a size; the values are once, few, many and, for expanded clones, a class.

>-|TRBD1|TRBJ2-3|TRBV11-2
CASRPRDRWTDTQYF
TGTGCCAGCAGGCCCCGGGACAGGTGGACAGATACGCAGTATTTT
>-|TRBD2|TRBJ2-1|TRBV19
CASSFNGGAYNEQFF
TGTGCCAGTAGTTTCAACGGGGGGGCCTACAATGAGCAGTTCTTC
>-|TRBD2|TRBJ2-7|TRBV9
CASSATMRGGSYEQYF
TGTGCCAGCAGCGCCACGATGCGGGGGGGGTCCTACGAGCAGTACTTC
>-|TRBD1|TRBJ2-1|TRBV29-1
CRADQGALEQFF
TGCAGAGCGGACCAGGGGGCGCTTGAGCAGTTCTTC
>-|TRBD1|TRBJ2-7|TRBV4-1
CASSNGQGAEEQYF
TGCGCCAGCAGCAATGGACAGGGGGCGGAAGAGCAGTACTTC
>-|-|TRBJ1-2|TRBV29-1
CSVTGDGYTF
TGCAGCGTTACGGGGGATGGCTACACCTTC
>-|TRBD2|TRBJ2-1|TRBV6-4
CASSEGAGSYNEQFF
TGTGCCAGCAGTGAGGGAGCGGGGTCCTACAATGAGCAGTTCTTC
>medium-sized|TRBD1|TRBJ2-3|TRBV9
CASSPGTASTDTQYF
TGTGCCAGCAGCCCCGGGACAGCTAGCACAGATACGCAGTATTTT
>-|TRBD1|TRBJ1-4|TRBV4-1
CASSQAGTGASNEKLFF
TGCGCCAGCAGCCAGGCCGGGACAGGGGCTTCTAATGAAAAACTGTTTTTT
>-|TRBD1|TRBJ2-7|TRBV28
CASSPLGQGEQYF
TGTGCCAGCAGCCCCCTCGGACAGGGAGAGCAGTACTTC
>-|-|TRBJ2-5|TRBV9
CASSVESGETQYF
TGTGCCAGCAGCGTAGAATCGGGGGAGACCCAGTACTTC
>-|-|TRBJ1-2|TRBV29-1
CSVPEYYGYTF
TGCAGCGTCCCTGAGTACTATGGCTACACCTTC
>medium-sized|TRBD2|TRBJ2-7|TRBV6-1
CASSDRSGGSYEQYF
TGTGCCAGCAGTGACAGGAGCGGGGGGTCCTACGAGCAGTACTTC
>-|-|TRBJ2-1|TRBV27
CASSLFSFRFNEQFF
TGTGCCAGCAGTTTATTTTCGTTCCGGTTTAATGAGCAGTTCTTC
>-|-|TRBJ2-1|TRBV30
CAWSVLGGEQFF
TGTGCCTGGAGTGTACTAGGAGGTGAGCAGTTCTTC
>-|TRBD2|TRBJ2-1|TRBV11-2
CASRSPGLAGGSYNEQFF
TGTGCCAGCAGGTCCCCGGGACTAGCGGGGGGATCATACAATGAGCAGTTCTTC
>-|TRBD2|TRBJ2-1|TRBV19
CASSPLLAGGPNEQFF
TGTGCCAGTAGTCCACTACTAGCGGGGGGGCCGAATGAGCAGTTCTTC
>-|TRBD1|TRBJ2-5|TRBV19
CASSPTGLGGETQYF
TGTGCCAGTAGTCCGACAGGGTTGGGTGGAGAGACCCAGTACTTC
>-|-|TRBJ2-5|TRBV9
CASSVGSRGQETQYF
TGTGCCAGCAGCGTAGGGAGCAGGGGTCAAGAGACCCAGTACTTC
>-|-|TRBJ1-5|TRBV19
CASSMRQHNQPQHF
TGTGCCAGTAGTATGCGACAGCACAATCAGCCCCAGCATTTT
>few|-|TRBJ2-5|TRBV5-1
CASSLVTKQETQYF
TGCGCCAGCAGCTTGGTGACTAAACAAGAGACCCAGTACTTC
>-|-|TRBJ2-7|TRBV5-5
CASSQDPPRGGTYEQYF
TGCGCCAGCAGCCAAGATCCCCCGAGGGGGGGGACCTACGAGCAGTACTTC
>medium-sized|TRBD1|TRBJ1-2|TRBV7-9
CASSPGQGGYGYTF
TGTGCCAGCAGCCCAGGACAGGGCGGCTATGGCTACACCTTC
>-|TRBD1|TRBJ2-2|TRBV27
CASSLRGQGSTGELFF
TGTGCCAGCAGTTTACGGGGACAGGGTTCCACCGGGGAGCTGTTTTTT
>-|TRBD1|TRBJ1-1|TRBV2
CASSEVAGGLNTEAFF
TGTGCCAGCAGTGAAGTGGCAGGGGGCTTGAACACTGAAGCTTTCTTT
>few|TRBD1|TRBJ1-1|TRBV5-6
CASRGQGATEAFF
TGTGCCAGCAGGGGACAGGGGGCCACTGAAGCTTTCTTT
>-|TRBD2|TRBJ2-2|TRBV13
CASSPTLAGGAGELFF
TGTGCCAGCAGCCCGACGCTAGCGGGGGGGGCCGGGGAGCTGTTTTTT
>-|-|TRBJ1-1|TRBV7-9
CASSPTGGNTEAFF
TGTGCCAGCAGCCCCACGGGGGGGAACACTGAAGCTTTCTTT
>-|-|TRBJ2-7|TRBV27
CASSLFPGSTYEQYF
TGTGCCAGCAGTTTATTCCCGGGGTCTACCTACGAGCAGTACTTC
>-|-|TRBJ1-1|TRBV30
CAWSVTYLNTEAFF
TGTGCCTGGAGTGTAACTTACCTGAACACTGAAGCTTTCTTT
>-|TRBD1|TRBJ1-1|TRBV4-3
CASSQDRGGTEAFF
TGCGCCAGCAGCCAGGACAGGGGAGGCACTGAAGCTTTCTTT
>-|TRBD1|TRBJ2-5|TRBV4-1
CASSQGQGEEETQYF
TGCGCCAGCAGCCAAGGACAGGGGGAAGAAGAGACCCAGTACTTC
>-|-|TRBJ2-7|TRBV4-1
CASSLAQQASYEQYF
TGCGCCAGCAGCCTCGCCCAGCAGGCCTCCTACGAGCAGTACTTC
>-|-|TRBJ1-1|TRBV19
CASSRQLLNTEAFF
TGTGCCAGTAGTCGACAACTCTTGAACACTGAAGCTTTCTTT
>-|-|TRBJ2-7|TRBV4-1
CASSQEVGGTQQYF
TGCGCCAGCAGCCAAGAAGTTGGGGGGACTCAGCAGTACTTC
>few|-|TRBJ1-1|TRBV4-3
CASSQNRVVYTEAFF
TGCGCCAGCAGCCAAAACAGGGTTGTGTACACTGAAGCTTTCTTT
>few|-|TRBJ2-7|TRBV28
CASSLGGGGSEQYF
TGTGCCAGCAGTTTGGGGGGCGGGGGATCCGAGCAGTACTTC
>-|TRBD2|TRBJ2-2|TRBV4-2
CASSQDGTSGGAGELFF
TGTGCCAGCAGCCAAGATGGGACTAGCGGGGGGGCCGGGGAGCTGTTTTTT
>once|-|TRBJ2-3|TRBV21-1
CASSKVQGDPDTQYF
TGTGCCAGCAGCAAAGTACAGGGGGACCCAGATACGCAGTATTTT
>-|-|TRBJ2-7|TRBV4-1
CASSQGGDEQYF
TGCGCCAGCAGCCAAGGGGGAGACGAGCAGTACTTC
>-|TRBD1|TRBJ2-2|TRBV9
CASSLPGTGNTGELFF
TGTGCCAGCAGTCTACCCGGGACAGGGAACACCGGGGAGCTGTTTTTT